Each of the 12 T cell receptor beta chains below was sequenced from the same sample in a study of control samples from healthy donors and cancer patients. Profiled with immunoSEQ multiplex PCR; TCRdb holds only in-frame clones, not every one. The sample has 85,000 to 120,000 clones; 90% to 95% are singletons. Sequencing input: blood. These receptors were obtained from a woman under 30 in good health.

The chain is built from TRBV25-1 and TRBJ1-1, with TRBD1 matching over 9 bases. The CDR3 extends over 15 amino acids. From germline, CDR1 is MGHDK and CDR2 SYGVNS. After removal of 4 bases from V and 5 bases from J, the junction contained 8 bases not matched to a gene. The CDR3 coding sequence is TGTGCCAGCAGTGCAACGGACAGGGGAGGGACTGAAGCTTTCTTT. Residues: CASSATDRGGTEAFF. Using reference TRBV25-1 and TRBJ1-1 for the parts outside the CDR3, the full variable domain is EADIYQTPRYLVIGTGKKITLECSQTMGHDKMYWYQQDPGMELHLIHYSYGVNSTEKGDLSSESTVSRIRTEHFPLTLESARPSHTSQYLCASSATDRGGTEAFFGQGTRLTVV.

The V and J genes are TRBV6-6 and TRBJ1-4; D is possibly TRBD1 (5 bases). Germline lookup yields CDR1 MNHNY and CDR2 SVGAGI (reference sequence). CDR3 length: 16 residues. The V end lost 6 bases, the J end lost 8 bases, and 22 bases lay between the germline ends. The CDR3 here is CASRPTVARDREKLFF. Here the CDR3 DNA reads TGTGCCAGCAGACCGACGGTTGCCAGGGATAGGGAAAAACTGTTTTTT.

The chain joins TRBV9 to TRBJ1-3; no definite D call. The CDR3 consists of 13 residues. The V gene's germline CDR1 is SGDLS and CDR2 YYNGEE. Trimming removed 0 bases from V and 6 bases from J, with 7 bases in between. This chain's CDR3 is CASSVAPPNTIYF. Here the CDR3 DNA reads TGTGCCAGCAGCGTAGCCCCTCCAAACACCATATATTTT.

CDR3: CASSSNSYGYTF. The CDR3, as DNA: TGTGCCAGCAGTTCTAATAGCTATGGCTACACCTTC. The J gene is TRBJ1-2, the V gene TRBV27; D unresolved. The CDR3 has 12 residues. CDR1 is MNHEY, CDR2 SMNVEV, per germline (reference sequence). Deletions cut 4 bases from V and 4 bases from J, with 7 bases between.

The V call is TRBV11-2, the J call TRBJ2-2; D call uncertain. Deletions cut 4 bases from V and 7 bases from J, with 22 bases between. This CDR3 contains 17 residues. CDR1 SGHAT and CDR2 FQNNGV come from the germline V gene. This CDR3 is CASSSDPDLVKIGELFF. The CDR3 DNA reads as TGTGCCAGCAGCTCCGACCCCGATTTAGTTAAGATCGGGGAGCTGTTTTTT.

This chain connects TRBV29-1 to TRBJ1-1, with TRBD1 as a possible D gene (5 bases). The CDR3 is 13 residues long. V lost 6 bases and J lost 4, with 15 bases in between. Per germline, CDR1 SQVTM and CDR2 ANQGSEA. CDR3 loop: CSVETVKGTEAFF. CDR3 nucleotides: TGCAGCGTCGAGACAGTGAAGGGCACTGAAGCTTTCTTT.

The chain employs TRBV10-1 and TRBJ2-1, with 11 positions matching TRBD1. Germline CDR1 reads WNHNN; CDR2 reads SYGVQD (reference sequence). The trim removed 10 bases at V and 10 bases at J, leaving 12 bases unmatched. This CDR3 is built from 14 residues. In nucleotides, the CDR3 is TGCGCCACCTCTCTGGGACAGGGGGTCGCGGAGCAGTTCTTC. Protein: CATSLGQGVAEQFF.

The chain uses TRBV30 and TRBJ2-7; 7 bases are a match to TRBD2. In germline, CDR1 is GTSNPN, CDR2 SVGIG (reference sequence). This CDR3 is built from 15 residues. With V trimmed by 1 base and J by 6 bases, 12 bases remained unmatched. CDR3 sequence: CAWSERLARAGEQYF. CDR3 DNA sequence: TGTGCCTGGAGTGAACGACTAGCCCGAGCCGGCGAGCAGTACTTC.

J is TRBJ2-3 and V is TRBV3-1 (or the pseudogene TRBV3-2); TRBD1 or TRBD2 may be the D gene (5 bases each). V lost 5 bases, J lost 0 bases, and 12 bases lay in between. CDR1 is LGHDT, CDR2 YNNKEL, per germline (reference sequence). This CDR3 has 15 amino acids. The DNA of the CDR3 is TGTGCCAGCAGCGGGGGAATCGCTAGCACAGATACGCAGTATTTT. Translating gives CASSGGIASTDTQYF.

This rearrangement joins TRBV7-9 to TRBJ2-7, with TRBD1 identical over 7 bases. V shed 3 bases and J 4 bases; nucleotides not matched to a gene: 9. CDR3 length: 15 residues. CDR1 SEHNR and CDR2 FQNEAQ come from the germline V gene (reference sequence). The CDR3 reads CASSLDRLKSYEQYF. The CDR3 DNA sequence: TGTGCCAGCAGCTTGGACAGGCTGAAGAGTTACGAGCAGTACTTC.

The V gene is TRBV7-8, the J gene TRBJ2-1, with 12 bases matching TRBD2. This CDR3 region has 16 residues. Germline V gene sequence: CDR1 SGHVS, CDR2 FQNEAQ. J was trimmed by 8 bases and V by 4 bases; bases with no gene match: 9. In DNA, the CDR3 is TGTGCCAGCAGCTACGAGAGACTAGCGGGAGAAGATGAGCAGTTCTTC. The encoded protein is CASSYERLAGEDEQFF.

CDR3 sequence (DNA): TGTGCCAGCAGCTTGGGAGGGGGCAGAAACACTGAAGCTTTCTTT. Translation gives CASSLGGGRNTEAFF. The chain employs TRBV5-4 and TRBJ1-1; 7 bases map to TRBD1. Germline-derived CDR1 and CDR2 are SGHNT and YYREEE (reference sequence). J lost 2 bases, V lost 0 bases, and 4 bases had no gene match. This CDR3 comprises 15 residues.